This T cell receptor beta chain is drawn from a study of CD8 T cell repertoires and HIV-1 epitope variants. Looking at the study overall: Controls were a CMV, EBV and flu pool, Ebola AY9, and no peptide. Separate from the cultures, 1M uncultured T cells served as baseline.

CDR1 GTSNPN and CDR2 SVGIG come from the germline V gene (reference sequence). The CDR3 loop spans 13 amino acids. Trimming stripped 5 bases from V and 0 bases from J, with 11 bases between. Comments on this clone: Its antigen is unknown.

Generated by immunoSEQ multiplex PCR, the TCRdb table keeps only in-frame clones and is missing some. The sample yields 5,300 or so clones, over 60% seen once. This TCR was recovered from a male donor with HIV. Sequenced input: cultured CD8+ T cells derived from PBMCs. The chain links TRBV30 to TRBJ2-7; D not certain. Here the CDR3 reads CAWRGSASYEQYF. CDR3 sequence (DNA): TGTGCCTGGCGTGGCAGTGCCTCCTACGAGCAGTACTTC.